This T cell receptor beta chain was identified during a study of molecular identifiers for immune sequencing clone quantification. Germline V gives CDR1 GTSNPN, CDR2 SVGIG (reference sequence). This CDR3 spans 11 amino acids. V was trimmed by 1 base and J by 6 bases, leaving 7 bases between them. Many counts were recorded for this clonotype. The antigen remains undetermined. Naive CD8 library inputs spanned about 18,000 to 1,100,000 sorted cells and 10%, 30% or 50% RNA. The study's findings and limits: Barcode-sharing identical TCR molecules could underestimate highly expanded clone sizes.

MiXCR, run by TCRdb on the PCR reads, gives a single entry per CDR3 protein. The repertoire holds approximately 680,000 distinct CDR3 sequences, around 25% seen once, with 0.78% in the top ten. Source material: naive CD8+ T cells from blood, with Jurkat cell RNA spiked in. Specified subset: FACS-sorted CD8+CD4-CCR7+CD45RA+ naive T cells. V gene TRBV30 combines with J gene TRBJ2-7; weak D call: TRBD1 (5 bases). The sequence came from a human donor in good health. Some libraries in this study had Jurkat cell RNA spiked in. As DNA, the CDR3 is TGTGCCTGGAGTGAAGGGGTCGAGCAGTACTTC. Protein: CAWSEGVEQYF.